The rows below give T cell receptor beta chains drawn from one sample of a study of beta chain features in type 1 diabetes. The data were produced by immunoSEQ multiplex PCR, yet TCRdb's version contains in-frame clones alone and is incomplete. The top ten hold about 0.015% of the sample, which has some 280,000 clones, 14% seen once. Sequenced material: naive CD4+ T cells from blood. The receptors stem from a man aged 25-40 years with type 1 diabetes. CDR3s include the opening cysteine and the closing phenylalanine or tryptophan. Fields, in order: clone size, D gene, J gene, V gene, CDR3 protein, CDR3 DNA. A D gene is named only where the DNA matches it firmly. Clone size is given for some rows only: seen once, a few or many times, or a class if the clone is expanded.

few	TRBD2	TRBJ2-7	TRBV4-2	CASSLGLAGDYEQYF	TGTGCCAGCAGCCTTGGACTAGCGGGTGACTACGAGCAGTACTTC
few	.	TRBJ1-2	TRBV5-4	CASSLTGSKYGYTF	TGTGCCAGCAGCCTAACCGGGAGCAAGTATGGCTACACCTTC
.	.	TRBJ2-7	TRBV5-6	CASRQASEQYF	TGTGCCAGCAGACAGGCGTCCGAGCAGTACTTC
few	.	TRBJ2-1	TRBV14	CASSQDVGSIENEQFF	TGTGCCAGCAGCCAAGATGTCGGGAGTATCGAGAATGAGCAGTTCTTC
.	.	TRBJ1-2	TRBV27	CASSLRSSYGYTF	TGTGCCAGCAGTTTACGGAGTTCGTATGGCTACACCTTC
.	.	TRBJ2-2	TRBV21-1	CASGTSGSSVRPGELFF	TGTGCCAGCGGGACTAGCGGGAGTTCGGTCCGCCCCGGGGAGCTGTTTTTT
few	TRBD1	TRBJ1-1	TRBV18	CASSFAGQGDTEAFF	TGTGCCAGCTCATTCGCGGGACAGGGGGACACTGAAGCTTTCTTT
.	TRBD2	TRBJ2-3	TRBV25-1	CASSRTSGVSDTQYF	TGTGCCAGCAGTCGGACTAGCGGGGTTTCAGATACGCAGTATTTT
.	.	TRBJ1-5	TRBV5-1	CASSARGGAGQPQHF	TGCGCCAGCAGCGCAAGGGGGGGCGCGGGTCAGCCCCAGCATTTT
.	TRBD2	TRBJ2-7	TRBV28	CATGTSSYEQYF	TGTGCCACCGGGACTAGCTCCTACGAGCAGTACTTC
.	.	TRBJ2-7	TRBV7-8	CASSLTSTSYEQYF	TGTGCCAGCAGCTTAACATCCACTAGCTACGAGCAGTACTTC
.	.	TRBJ2-2	TRBV28	CASSPSFEAPGELFF	TGTGCCAGCAGTCCCTCTTTTGAAGCTCCCGGGGAGCTGTTTTTT
few	.	TRBJ2-7	TRBV30	CAWTGKDYEQYF	TGTGCCTGGACGGGGAAGGACTACGAGCAGTACTTC
few	.	TRBJ2-3	TRBV28	CASSFPKSGDTQYF	TGTGCCAGCAGTTTCCCTAAAAGCGGAGATACGCAGTATTTT
few	TRBD1	TRBJ1-1	TRBV2	CASRHPGTGNTEAFF	TGTGCCAGCAGGCATCCCGGGACAGGCAACACTGAAGCTTTCTTT
.	.	TRBJ2-5	TRBV7-6	CASSSGFKETQYF	TGTGCCAGCAGCTCGGGATTCAAAGAGACCCAGTACTTC
.	.	TRBJ2-7	TRBV7-9	CASSPTAGRSYEQYF	TGTGCCAGCAGTCCCACCGCAGGGAGGTCCTACGAGCAGTACTTC
few	.	TRBJ2-2	TRBV2	CASTSMFSGELFF	TGTGCCAGTACTTCAATGTTCTCCGGGGAGCTGTTTTTT
.	.	TRBJ2-1	TRBV29-1	CSVVGGYNEQFF	TGCAGCGTTGTAGGGGGCTACAATGAGCAGTTCTTC
.	.	TRBJ2-2	TRBV2	CASRGTRLVDTGELFF	TGTGCCAGCAGGGGAACCCGACTAGTAGACACCGGGGAGCTGTTTTTT
.	.	TRBJ1-2	TRBV4-1	CASSQLQGNYGYTF	TGCGCCAGCAGCCAACTACAGGGTAACTATGGCTACACCTTC
.	.	TRBJ2-2	TRBV19	CASKRREDTGELFF	TGTGCCAGTAAAAGGAGGGAAGACACCGGGGAGCTGTTTTTT
.	.	TRBJ1-1	TRBV28	CASRDTEAFF	TGTGCCAGCCGCGACACTGAAGCTTTCTTT
few	TRBD2	TRBJ2-1	TRBV7-3	CASRSKRAGVQNEQFF	TGTGCCAGCAGATCTAAACGAGCGGGAGTACAAAATGAGCAGTTCTTC
few	.	TRBJ1-1	TRBV4-2	CASSQEREGSQAFF	TGTGCCAGCAGCCAAGAGAGGGAGGGGTCCCAAGCTTTCTTT
few	.	TRBJ2-7	TRBV6-1	CASSLVRNEQYF	TGTGCCAGCAGTCTAGTAAGAAACGAGCAGTACTTC
.	.	TRBJ2-2	TRBV25-1	CASSESAGELFF	TGTGCCAGCAGTGAATCGGCCGGGGAGCTGTTTTTT
few	.	TRBJ1-5	TRBV29-1	CSVVVGGDQPQHF	TGCAGCGTTGTTGTCGGCGGAGATCAGCCCCAGCATTTT
few	.	TRBJ2-1	TRBV4-2	CASSQDRGRIYNEQFF	TGTGCCAGCAGCCAAGATCGTGGGAGGATCTACAATGAGCAGTTCTTC
.	.	TRBJ1-1	TRBV5-1	CASSLAREVTEAFF	TGCGCCAGCAGCTTGGCCAGGGAGGTGACTGAAGCTTTCTTT
many	TRBD1	TRBJ2-3	TRBV27	CASRQGDTQYF	TGTGCCAGCAGACAGGGGGATACGCAGTATTTT
.	.	TRBJ2-7	TRBV5-1	CASSWGQRSYEQYF	TGCGCCAGCAGTTGGGGGCAGAGATCCTACGAGCAGTACTTC
few	.	TRBJ1-1	TRBV5-6	CASSPGGPHTEAFF	TGTGCCAGCAGCCCTGGAGGGCCCCACACTGAAGCTTTCTTT
.	.	TRBJ2-2	TRBV13	CASSFEPNTGELFF	TGTGCCAGCAGCTTTGAGCCGAACACCGGGGAGCTGTTTTTT
.	TRBD2	TRBJ2-7	TRBV18	CASSPPPGGREQYF	TGTGCCAGCTCACCACCACCGGGGGGACGCGAGCAGTACTTC
few	TRBD2	TRBJ2-3	TRBV7-2	CASSLAGGTDTQYF	TGTGCCAGCAGCTTAGCGGGAGGGACAGATACGCAGTATTTT
.	.	TRBJ2-1	TRBV28	CASSKAGSYNEQFF	TGTGCCAGCAGCAAAGCGGGCTCCTACAATGAGCAGTTCTTC
.	.	TRBJ1-1	TRBV7-3	CASSFRGRDTEAFF	TGTGCCAGCAGCTTTCGAGGGAGGGACACTGAAGCTTTCTTT
.	TRBD1	TRBJ2-7	TRBV4-3	CASSVNRGSSYEQYF	TGCGCCAGCAGCGTAAACAGGGGGAGCTCCTACGAGCAGTACTTC
few	.	TRBJ2-7	TRBV18	CASSPVGSEQYF	TGTGCCAGCTCACCGGTAGGGAGCGAGCAGTACTTC
few	.	TRBJ2-2	TRBV28	CASRSAGPNTGELFF	TGTGCCAGCAGATCAGCGGGCCCGAACACCGGGGAGCTGTTTTTT
.	.	TRBJ2-1	TRBV20-1	CSAIPTGGQFF	TGCAGTGCTATACCGACCGGGGGGCAGTTCTTC
.	.	TRBJ2-1	TRBV18	CASSPATSFFAYNEQFF	TGTGCCAGCTCACCGGCCACTAGCTTTTTCGCCTACAATGAGCAGTTCTTC
few	.	TRBJ2-2	TRBV4-3	CASSQEWTAVTNTGELFF	TGCGCCAGCAGCCAAGAATGGACAGCGGTTACGAACACCGGGGAGCTGTTTTTT
.	TRBD2	TRBJ2-1	TRBV9	CASSVATSGNEQFF	TGTGCCAGCAGCGTAGCTACTAGCGGCAATGAGCAGTTCTTC